These T cell receptor beta chains were read from a single sample in a study of identical twins. TCRdb processed the 5' RACE reads anew with MiXCR; each CDR3 protein has one entry. This table has 300,000 to 400,000 distinct CDR3 sequences, more than 9% appearing once. This sample was shared with a second study, whose subject was yellow fever vaccine responses in identical twins.

Input material: CD8+ T cells sorted from blood. Source of these receptors: a woman younger than 35 in good health. Each CDR3 is given with its conserved first and last residue. D genes are given only for firm matches. For some rows the clone size is stated as once, few or many, or as a class when expanded; others skip it.

d_call: TRBD2; clone_size: -; v_call: TRBV2; j_call: TRBJ2-1; cdr3_aa: CASRRWGGRAYNEQFF; cdr3_nt: TGTGCCAGCAGAAGGTGGGGCGGGAGGGCCTACAATGAGCAGTTCTTC
d_call: -; clone_size: few; v_call: TRBV12-3/TRBV12-4; j_call: TRBJ2-3; cdr3_aa: CASSFVGASTDTQYF; cdr3_nt: TGTGCCAGCAGTTTTGTGGGGGCCAGCACAGATACGCAGTATTTT
d_call: -; clone_size: -; v_call: TRBV6-1; j_call: TRBJ2-2; cdr3_aa: CASSERVPPNTGELFF; cdr3_nt: TGTGCCAGCAGTGAGAGGGTCCCCCCGAACACCGGGGAGCTGTTTTTT
d_call: TRBD1; clone_size: many; v_call: TRBV7-9; j_call: TRBJ2-1; cdr3_aa: CASSPSTGFRHNEQFF; cdr3_nt: TGTGCCAGCAGCCCCTCGACAGGGTTTCGGCACAATGAGCAGTTCTTC
d_call: -; clone_size: few; v_call: TRBV24-1; j_call: TRBJ1-5; cdr3_aa: CATSASGAAQPQHF; cdr3_nt: TGTGCCACCAGTGCATCAGGGGCCGCTCAGCCCCAGCATTTT
d_call: TRBD2; clone_size: many; v_call: TRBV20-1; j_call: TRBJ2-7; cdr3_aa: CSARPRTSGRNEQYF; cdr3_nt: TGCAGTGCTAGGCCTCGGACTAGCGGGAGGAACGAGCAGTACTTC
d_call: TRBD2; clone_size: few; v_call: TRBV5-1; j_call: TRBJ2-3; cdr3_aa: CASSLAEVATDTQYF; cdr3_nt: TGCGCCAGCAGCCTAGCGGAAGTTGCCACAGATACGCAGTATTTT
d_call: TRBD2; clone_size: -; v_call: TRBV9; j_call: TRBJ2-5; cdr3_aa: CASSALRLAGQETQYF; cdr3_nt: TGTGCCAGCAGCGCACTAAGACTAGCGGGGCAAGAGACCCAGTACTTC
d_call: -; clone_size: -; v_call: TRBV7-9; j_call: TRBJ2-5; cdr3_aa: CASSPITGSFQETQYF; cdr3_nt: TGTGCCAGCAGCCCGATAACCGGGAGTTTCCAAGAGACCCAGTACTTC
d_call: -; clone_size: few; v_call: TRBV7-9; j_call: TRBJ1-2; cdr3_aa: CASSQDSFYGYTF; cdr3_nt: TGTGCCAGCAGCCAAGACAGCTTCTATGGCTACACCTTC
d_call: -; clone_size: -; v_call: TRBV10-3; j_call: TRBJ2-1; cdr3_aa: CAISPAGNNEQFF; cdr3_nt: TGTGCCATCAGTCCGGCTGGGAACAATGAGCAGTTCTTC
d_call: -; clone_size: -; v_call: TRBV10-2; j_call: TRBJ2-1; cdr3_aa: CASSDLSSYNEQFF; cdr3_nt: TGCGCCAGCAGTGACCTAAGCTCCTACAATGAGCAGTTCTTC
d_call: -; clone_size: few; v_call: TRBV20-1; j_call: TRBJ2-1; cdr3_aa: CSASPPPEQFF; cdr3_nt: TGCAGTGCTAGCCCACCGCCTGAGCAGTTCTTC
d_call: -; clone_size: -; v_call: TRBV5-1; j_call: TRBJ2-1; cdr3_aa: CASSFNGDHNEQFF; cdr3_nt: TGCGCCAGCAGCTTTAACGGGGACCACAATGAGCAGTTCTTC
d_call: -; clone_size: many; v_call: TRBV29-1; j_call: TRBJ1-1; cdr3_aa: CSVELAVKSEAFF; cdr3_nt: TGCAGCGTTGAGTTGGCAGTGAAGAGTGAAGCTTTCTTT
d_call: TRBD2; clone_size: few; v_call: TRBV13; j_call: TRBJ2-1; cdr3_aa: CASSLAGVTGEQFF; cdr3_nt: TGTGCCAGCAGCTTGGCGGGAGTCACAGGCGAGCAGTTCTTC
d_call: -; clone_size: many; v_call: TRBV5-1; j_call: TRBJ2-1; cdr3_aa: CASSFDTDNEQFF; cdr3_nt: TGCGCCAGCAGCTTTGACACAGACAATGAGCAGTTCTTC
d_call: TRBD1; clone_size: -; v_call: TRBV7-9; j_call: TRBJ2-3; cdr3_aa: CASSEGTGSDTQYF; cdr3_nt: TGTGCCAGCAGCGAGGGGACAGGGTCGGATACGCAGTATTTT
d_call: -; clone_size: many; v_call: TRBV20-1; j_call: TRBJ1-3; cdr3_aa: CSARGQMVDTIYF; cdr3_nt: TGCAGTGCTAGGGGGCAAATGGTTGACACCATATATTTT
d_call: TRBD2; clone_size: -; v_call: TRBV27; j_call: TRBJ2-1; cdr3_aa: CASSPPSGRDPNEQFF; cdr3_nt: TGTGCCAGCAGTCCTCCTAGCGGGAGGGATCCCAATGAGCAGTTCTTC
d_call: -; clone_size: -; v_call: TRBV5-6; j_call: TRBJ2-3; cdr3_aa: CASSPGVASTDTQYF; cdr3_nt: TGTGCCAGCAGCCCAGGGGTGGCTAGCACAGATACGCAGTATTTT
d_call: -; clone_size: medium-sized; v_call: TRBV28; j_call: TRBJ2-7; cdr3_aa: CASSLLQAYEQYF; cdr3_nt: TGTGCCAGCAGTTTGCTCCAGGCCTACGAGCAGTACTTC
d_call: TRBD2; clone_size: -; v_call: TRBV7-9; j_call: TRBJ2-5; cdr3_aa: CASSKPGLAQETQYF; cdr3_nt: TGTGCCAGCAGCAAACCGGGACTAGCACAAGAGACCCAGTACTTC
d_call: TRBD2; clone_size: -; v_call: TRBV29-1; j_call: TRBJ2-1; cdr3_aa: CSVTGSYGLAGEGNEQFF; cdr3_nt: TGCAGCGTAACCGGGTCGTACGGACTAGCGGGAGAAGGCAATGAGCAGTTCTTC
d_call: -; clone_size: -; v_call: TRBV28; j_call: TRBJ2-7; cdr3_aa: CASSLDPERSYEQYF; cdr3_nt: TGTGCCAGCAGTTTGGATCCCGAACGCTCCTACGAGCAGTACTTC
d_call: TRBD1; clone_size: -; v_call: TRBV10-3; j_call: TRBJ1-1; cdr3_aa: CATLAGQGRTEAFF; cdr3_nt: TGTGCCACCCTGGCGGGACAGGGGAGGACTGAAGCTTTCTTT